This T cell receptor (beta chain) originates from a study of shared clonotypes between healthy human individuals. Germline values: CDR1 SGHRS, CDR2 YFSETQ. The ends lost 0 bases at V and 4 bases at J; junction bases unmatched: 7. CDR3 length: 18 amino acids. Study conclusions and caveats: Larger estimated richness was generally recorded for naive subsets relative to memory subsets. Large sequencing depth failed to make sorted-subset sequencing complete, rarefaction showed. Clonotypes which were not shared had lower generation probabilities than clonotypes that all four donors shared.

Original methodology: Sequence data from immunoSEQ were junction-only and lacked quality scores; consequently, filtering differed. Assay: immunoSEQ multiplex PCR; the TCRdb copy retains only in-frame clones and omits some. The V and J calls and clone size come from that table; D and trimming were worked out from the DNA. The repertoire consists of over a million clones, with roughly 80% occurring once and the leading ten covering less than 1.5%. Note on this clone: What it binds is not known.

The rearrangement links TRBV5-1 to TRBJ2-3, with 14 bases aligning to TRBD2. The sequence was obtained from a man between 18 and 29 years old in good health. The sample was memory CD4+ T cells sorted from blood. Stated subset: CD45RA-negative fraction. CDR3 sequence reads: CASSLGGLAGGGSDTQYF. CDR3 bases: TGCGCCAGCAGCTTGGGCGGACTAGCGGGGGGAGGATCAGATACGCAGTATTTT.